This is a list of T cell receptor beta chains from one sample in a study of OX40 agonist ivuxolimab in advanced cancers. The assay was immunoSEQ multiplex PCR, and TCRdb's table has in-frame clones only and misses some. Of some 100,000 clones listed, under 90% are singletons. Sequencing used CD4+ or CD8+ T cells sorted from blood, obtained in a trial of the OX40 agonist ivuxolimab. These receptors originate from an adult with an advanced solid tumor such as melanoma, head and neck, liver or kidney cancer. The CDR3 runs from the conserved cysteine through the conserved F or W. Fields, in order: D gene, clone size, J gene, V gene, CDR3 DNA, CDR3 protein. A D gene is named only where the DNA matches it firmly. A row's size may be missing; if present it is once, few, many or a size class.

d_call: TRBD1; clone_size: .; j_call: TRBJ1-1; v_call: TRBV7-2; cdr3_nt: TGTGCCAGCAGCTTAAGGGCAGGGGGCGCCGAAGCTTTCTTT; cdr3_aa: CASSLRAGGAEAFF
d_call: .; clone_size: .; j_call: TRBJ2-2; v_call: TRBV6-5; cdr3_nt: TGTGCCAGCAGTCACCCTCAGGCTACCGGGGAGCTGTTTTTT; cdr3_aa: CASSHPQATGELFF
d_call: .; clone_size: .; j_call: TRBJ1-6; v_call: TRBV4-3; cdr3_nt: TGCGCCAGCAGCCAAGATCGAGAGTCCTCTAATTCACCCCTCCACTTT; cdr3_aa: CASSQDRESSNSPLHF
d_call: .; clone_size: .; j_call: TRBJ2-3; v_call: TRBV30; cdr3_nt: TGTGCCTGGACCCAGCCAGAGCTAGGAGATACGCAGTATTTT; cdr3_aa: CAWTQPELGDTQYF
d_call: .; clone_size: .; j_call: TRBJ2-2; v_call: TRBV10-3; cdr3_nt: TGTGCCATCAGTGCCGGGTTCGAGCGGACCGGGGAGCTGTTTTTT; cdr3_aa: CAISAGFERTGELFF
d_call: .; clone_size: .; j_call: TRBJ1-2; v_call: TRBV29-1; cdr3_nt: TGCAGCGCAAGGGAGGGGGACTATGGCTACACCTTC; cdr3_aa: CSAREGDYGYTF
d_call: TRBD1; clone_size: .; j_call: TRBJ1-3; v_call: TRBV18; cdr3_nt: TGTGCCAGCTCACCACCGACAGGGACTGGAAACACCATATATTTT; cdr3_aa: CASSPPTGTGNTIYF
d_call: TRBD1; clone_size: .; j_call: TRBJ2-2; v_call: TRBV6-4; cdr3_nt: TGTGCCAGCGGAAAGGGGGCGACCGGGGAGCTGTTTTTT; cdr3_aa: CASGKGATGELFF
d_call: TRBD2; clone_size: few; j_call: TRBJ2-7; v_call: TRBV7-2; cdr3_nt: TGTGCCAGCAGCCTAACGACTAGCGCCGTCTACGAGCAGTACTTC; cdr3_aa: CASSLTTSAVYEQYF
d_call: .; clone_size: .; j_call: TRBJ2-2; v_call: TRBV4-3; cdr3_nt: TGCGCCAGCAGCCAAGGGGCTAACACCGGGGAGCTGTTTTTT; cdr3_aa: CASSQGANTGELFF
d_call: .; clone_size: .; j_call: TRBJ1-3; v_call: TRBV4-3; cdr3_nt: TGCGCCAGCAGCCCAACTGGAAACACCATATATTTT; cdr3_aa: CASSPTGNTIYF
d_call: .; clone_size: .; j_call: TRBJ1-2; v_call: TRBV18; cdr3_nt: TGTGCCAGCTCTCCGTCCGGCCGGGGCTCGGATGGCTACACCTTC; cdr3_aa: CASSPSGRGSDGYTF
d_call: TRBD1; clone_size: few; j_call: TRBJ2-7; v_call: TRBV7-9; cdr3_nt: TGTGCCAGCAGCTTAGGGGGACAGGGGGGCGAGCAGTACTTC; cdr3_aa: CASSLGGQGGEQYF
d_call: .; clone_size: few; j_call: TRBJ2-7; v_call: TRBV2; cdr3_nt: TGTGCCAGCAGTGAATCTTTTTTACTCTCCTACGAGCAGTACTTC; cdr3_aa: CASSESFLLSYEQYF
d_call: .; clone_size: .; j_call: TRBJ2-6; v_call: TRBV19; cdr3_nt: TGTGCCAGTAGTATTGCCCGGGGTGGGGCCAACGTCCTGACTTTC; cdr3_aa: CASSIARGGANVLTF
d_call: .; clone_size: .; j_call: TRBJ1-4; v_call: TRBV14; cdr3_nt: TGTGCCAGCAGCCAAGGGTTTAATGAAAAACTGTTTTTT; cdr3_aa: CASSQGFNEKLFF
d_call: TRBD2; clone_size: .; j_call: TRBJ2-3; v_call: TRBV27; cdr3_nt: TGTGCCAGCAGTTTCACTAGCGGAAGGGTAGATACGCAGTATTTT; cdr3_aa: CASSFTSGRVDTQYF
d_call: .; clone_size: .; j_call: TRBJ1-6; v_call: TRBV10-2; cdr3_nt: TGCGCCAGCAACTGGGGGATATATTCACCCCTCCACTTT; cdr3_aa: CASNWGIYSPLHF
d_call: .; clone_size: .; j_call: TRBJ2-7; v_call: TRBV2; cdr3_nt: TGTGCCAGCAGTGACAGGCTCAGCTCCTACGAGCAGTACTTC; cdr3_aa: CASSDRLSSYEQYF
d_call: .; clone_size: .; j_call: TRBJ2-7; v_call: TRBV7-2; cdr3_nt: TGTGCCAGCAGACCCGACAGTTACTCCTACGAGCAGTACTTC; cdr3_aa: CASRPDSYSYEQYF
d_call: .; clone_size: .; j_call: TRBJ1-1; v_call: TRBV6-1; cdr3_nt: TGTGCCAGCAGTGCCCTTGGGAACACTGAAGCTTTCTTT; cdr3_aa: CASSALGNTEAFF
d_call: TRBD2; clone_size: .; j_call: TRBJ2-7; v_call: TRBV6-5; cdr3_nt: TGTGCCAGCAGTTCCGGACTAGCGGGTTACCCCTACGAGCAGTACTTC; cdr3_aa: CASSSGLAGYPYEQYF